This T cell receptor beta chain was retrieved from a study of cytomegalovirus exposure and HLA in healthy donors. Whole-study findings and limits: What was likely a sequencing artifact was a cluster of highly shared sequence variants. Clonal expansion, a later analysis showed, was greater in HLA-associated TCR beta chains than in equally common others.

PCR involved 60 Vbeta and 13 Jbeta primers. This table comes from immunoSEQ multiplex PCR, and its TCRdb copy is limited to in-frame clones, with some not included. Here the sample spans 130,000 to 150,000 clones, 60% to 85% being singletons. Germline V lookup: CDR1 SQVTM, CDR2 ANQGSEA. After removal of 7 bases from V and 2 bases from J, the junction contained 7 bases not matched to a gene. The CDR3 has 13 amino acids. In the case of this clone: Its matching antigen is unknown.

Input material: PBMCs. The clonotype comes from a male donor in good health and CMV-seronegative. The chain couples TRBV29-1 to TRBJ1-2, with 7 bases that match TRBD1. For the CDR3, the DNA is TGCAGCGACCGGGACAGCGGGAACTATGGCTACACCTTC. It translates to CSDRDSGNYGYTF.